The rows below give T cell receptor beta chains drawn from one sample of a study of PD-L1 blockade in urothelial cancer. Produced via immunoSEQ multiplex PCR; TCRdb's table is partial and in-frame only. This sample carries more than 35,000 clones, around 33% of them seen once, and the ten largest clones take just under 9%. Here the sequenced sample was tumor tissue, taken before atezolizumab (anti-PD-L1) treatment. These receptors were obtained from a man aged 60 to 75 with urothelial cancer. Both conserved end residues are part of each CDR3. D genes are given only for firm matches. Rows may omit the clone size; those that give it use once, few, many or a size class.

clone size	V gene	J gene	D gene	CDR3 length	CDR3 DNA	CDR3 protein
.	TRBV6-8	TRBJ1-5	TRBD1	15	TGTGCCGCCGGACAGGGCGCAGAAAGTAATCAGCCCCAGCATTTT	CAAGQGAESNQPQHF
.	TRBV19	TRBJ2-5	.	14	TGTGCCAGTAGTATAGAGGCAGGAGGAGAGACCCAGTACTTC	CASSIEAGGETQYF
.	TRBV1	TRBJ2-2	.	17	TGCGCCAGCAGCCCAGTCCGGACTAGCGGGGATCCCGGGGAGCTGTTTTTT	CASSPVRTSGDPGELFF
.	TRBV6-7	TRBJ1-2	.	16	TGTGCCAGCAGGGGGATCGACAGGCGAGGAAACTATGGCTACACCTTC	CASRGIDRRGNYGYTF
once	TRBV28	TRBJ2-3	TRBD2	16	TGTGCCAGCACCCGAAGCGGGGCAGGGCGCACAGATACGCAGTATTTT	CASTRSGAGRTDTQYF
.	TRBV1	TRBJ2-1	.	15	TGCGCCAGCAGCCAAGCCCCTAGCGGATACAATGAGCAGTTCTTC	CASSQAPSGYNEQFF
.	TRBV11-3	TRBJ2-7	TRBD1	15	TGTGCCAGCAGCTTAGGGGGACAGCTACGCTACGAGCAGTACTTC	CASSLGGQLRYEQYF
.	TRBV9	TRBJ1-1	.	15	TGTGCCAGCAGCGTAGAGGCGGGGATGAACACTGAAGCTTTCTTT	CASSVEAGMNTEAFF
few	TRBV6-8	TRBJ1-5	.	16	TGTGCCAGCAGTTACCGGGCCGCCGGTAGCAATCAGCCCCAGCATTTT	CASSYRAAGSNQPQHF
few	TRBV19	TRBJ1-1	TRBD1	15	TGTGCCAGTACCGATACCGGGACAGGGTCCCACATGGCTTTCTTT	CASTDTGTGSHMAFF
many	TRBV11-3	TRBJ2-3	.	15	TGTGCCAGCAGCTTGGGCCCGACAGAAACAGATACGCAGTATTTT	CASSLGPTETDTQYF
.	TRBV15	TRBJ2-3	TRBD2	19	TGTGCCACCAGCAGAACTAGCGGGAGGTCCTTTTTGGACACAGATACGCAGTATTTT	CATSRTSGRSFLDTDTQYF
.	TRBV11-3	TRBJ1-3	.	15	TGTGCCAGCAGCAGTGACAGAATCTCTGGAAACACCATATATTTT	CASSSDRISGNTIYF
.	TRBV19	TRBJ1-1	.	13	TGTGCCAGTAGTATTCTTCCACCCACTGAAGCTTTCTTT	CASSILPPTEAFF
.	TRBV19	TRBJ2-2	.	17	TGTGCCAGTATGGGGGTATTTGGATTAGAGAGCACCGGGGAGCTGTTTTTT	CASMGVFGLESTGELFF
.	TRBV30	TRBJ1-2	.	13	TGTGCCTGGAATAGGGGAGTAAGCTATGGCTACACCTTC	CAWNRGVSYGYTF
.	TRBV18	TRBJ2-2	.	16	TGTGCCAGCTCACCAATCCGGACAGAGAACACCGGGGAGCTGTTTTTT	CASSPIRTENTGELFF
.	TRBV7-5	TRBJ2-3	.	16	TGTGCCAGCAGCTTAATACCCGGGACAGGGAGAGATACGCAGTATTTT	CASSLIPGTGRDTQYF
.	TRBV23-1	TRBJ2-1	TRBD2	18	TGCGCCAGCAGTCACTCGGGACTAGCGGGAGGGCAGAACAATGAGCAGTTCTTC	CASSHSGLAGGQNNEQFF
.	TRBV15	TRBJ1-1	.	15	TGTGCCACCAGCAGAGATCGCAGGTGGTTAACTGAAGCTTTCTTT	CATSRDRRWLTEAFF
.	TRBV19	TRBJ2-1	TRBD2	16	TGTGCCAGTAGCCTTTTGAGCGGGAGAAGAATGAATGAGCAGTTCTTC	CASSLLSGRRMNEQFF
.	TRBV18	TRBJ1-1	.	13	TGTGCCAGCTCACGGCAGGGGAACACTGAAGCTTTCTTT	CASSRQGNTEAFF